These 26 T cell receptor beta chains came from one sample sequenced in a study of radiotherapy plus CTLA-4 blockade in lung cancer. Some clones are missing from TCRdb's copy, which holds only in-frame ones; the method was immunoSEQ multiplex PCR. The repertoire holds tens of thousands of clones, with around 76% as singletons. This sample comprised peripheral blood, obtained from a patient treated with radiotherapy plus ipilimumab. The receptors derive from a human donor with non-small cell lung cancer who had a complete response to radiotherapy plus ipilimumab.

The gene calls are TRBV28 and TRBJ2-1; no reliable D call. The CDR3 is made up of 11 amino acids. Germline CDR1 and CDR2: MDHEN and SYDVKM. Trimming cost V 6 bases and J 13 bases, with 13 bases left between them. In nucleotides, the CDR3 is TGTGCCAGCAGGTCCGGGTCTACACAGTTCTTC. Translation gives CASRSGSTQFF.

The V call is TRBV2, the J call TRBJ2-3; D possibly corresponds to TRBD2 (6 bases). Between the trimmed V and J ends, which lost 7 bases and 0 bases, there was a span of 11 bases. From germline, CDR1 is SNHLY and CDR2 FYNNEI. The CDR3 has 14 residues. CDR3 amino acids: CASTSAGSTDTQYF. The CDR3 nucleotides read TGTGCCAGCACCTCCGCGGGAAGCACAGATACGCAGTATTTT.

The CDR3 sequence: CASSSPGLAASTDTQYF. Here the CDR3 DNA reads TGCGCCAGCAGCTCCCCGGGACTAGCGGCTAGCACAGATACGCAGTATTTT. The chain has TRBV5-1 and TRBJ2-3; TRBD2 matches 11 bases. This CDR3 spans 17 amino acids. With V trimmed by 3 bases and J by 0 bases, 6 bases remained unmatched. Germline V CDR1 and CDR2: SGHRS, YFSETQ. Drawing the rest from reference TRBV5-1 and TRBJ2-3, the complete variable domain is KAGVTQTPRYLIKTRGQQVTLSCSPISGHRSVSWYQQTPGQGLQFLFEYFSETQRNKGNFPGRFSGRQFSNSRSEMNVSTLELGDSALYLCASSSPGLAASTDTQYFGPGTRLTVL.

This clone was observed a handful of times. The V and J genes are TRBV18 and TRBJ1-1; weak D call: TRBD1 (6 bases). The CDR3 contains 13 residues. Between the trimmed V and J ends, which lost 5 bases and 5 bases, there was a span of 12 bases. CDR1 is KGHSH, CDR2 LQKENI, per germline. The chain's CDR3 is CASSSGVGTEAFF. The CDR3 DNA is TGTGCCAGCTCATCAGGGGTGGGGACTGAAGCTTTCTTT.

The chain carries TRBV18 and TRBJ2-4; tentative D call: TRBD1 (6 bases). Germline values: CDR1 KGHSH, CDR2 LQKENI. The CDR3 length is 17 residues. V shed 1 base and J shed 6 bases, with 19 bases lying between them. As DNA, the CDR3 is TGTGCCAGCTCACCACTAGGACAGACGATTGGGGGAAACATTCAGTACTTC. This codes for CASSPLGQTIGGNIQYF.

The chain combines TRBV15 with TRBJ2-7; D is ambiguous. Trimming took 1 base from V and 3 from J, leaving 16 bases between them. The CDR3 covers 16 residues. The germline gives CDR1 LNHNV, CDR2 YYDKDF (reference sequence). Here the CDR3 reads CATSRVINGRLYEQYF. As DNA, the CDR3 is TGTGCCACCAGCAGAGTTATTAACGGCAGGCTCTACGAGCAGTACTTC.

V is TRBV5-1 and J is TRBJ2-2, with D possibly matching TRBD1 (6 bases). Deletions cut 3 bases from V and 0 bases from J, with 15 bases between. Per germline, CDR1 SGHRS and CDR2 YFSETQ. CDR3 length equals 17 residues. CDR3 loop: CASSSRGPGANTGELFF. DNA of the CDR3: TGCGCCAGCAGCTCTCGTGGCCCAGGGGCGAACACCGGGGAGCTGTTTTTT. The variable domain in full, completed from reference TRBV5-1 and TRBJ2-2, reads KAGVTQTPRYLIKTRGQQVTLSCSPISGHRSVSWYQQTPGQGLQFLFEYFSETQRNKGNFPGRFSGRQFSNSRSEMNVSTLELGDSALYLCASSSRGPGANTGELFFGEGSRLTVL.

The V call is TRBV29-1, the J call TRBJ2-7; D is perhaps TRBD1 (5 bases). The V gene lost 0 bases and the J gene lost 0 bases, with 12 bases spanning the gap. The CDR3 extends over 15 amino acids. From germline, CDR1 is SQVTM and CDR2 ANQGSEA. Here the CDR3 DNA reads TGCAGCGTTGAAGAGGGGCAGGGCCTCTCCTACGAGCAGTACTTC. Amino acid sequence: CSVEEGQGLSYEQYF.

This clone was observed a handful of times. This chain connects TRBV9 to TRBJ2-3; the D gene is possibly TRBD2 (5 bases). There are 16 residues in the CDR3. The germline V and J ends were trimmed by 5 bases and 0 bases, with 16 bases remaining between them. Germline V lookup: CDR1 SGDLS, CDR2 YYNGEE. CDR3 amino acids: CASSVTDFSSTDTQYF. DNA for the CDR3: TGTGCCAGCAGTGTTACGGACTTTTCTAGCACAGATACGCAGTATTTT.

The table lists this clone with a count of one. This CDR3 reads CASSRTPGLKADTQYF. In DNA, the CDR3 is TGCGCCAGCAGCCGAACACCGGGACTAAAGGCGGATACGCAGTATTTT. The rearrangement joins TRBV4-1 to TRBJ2-3; 7 nucleotides match TRBD2. With 4 bases clipped from V and 6 bases from J, the junction kept 13 bases outside the gene matches. The CDR3 length is 16 residues. The germline CDR1 and CDR2 sequences are MGHRA and YSYEKL.

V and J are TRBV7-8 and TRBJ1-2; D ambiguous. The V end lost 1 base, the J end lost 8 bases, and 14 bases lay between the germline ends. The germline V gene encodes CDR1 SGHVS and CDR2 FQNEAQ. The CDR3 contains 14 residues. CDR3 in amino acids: CASSLGPLRVGYTF. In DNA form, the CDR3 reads TGTGCCAGCAGCTTAGGGCCATTGAGGGTCGGCTACACCTTC.

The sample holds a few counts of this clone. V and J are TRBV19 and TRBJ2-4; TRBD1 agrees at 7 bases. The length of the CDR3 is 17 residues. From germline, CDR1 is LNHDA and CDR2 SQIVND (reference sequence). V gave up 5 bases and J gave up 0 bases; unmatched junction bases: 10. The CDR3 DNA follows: TGTGCCAGTAGTTGGGACAGATCAACCTTAGCCAAAAACATTCAGTACTTC. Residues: CASSWDRSTLAKNIQYF.

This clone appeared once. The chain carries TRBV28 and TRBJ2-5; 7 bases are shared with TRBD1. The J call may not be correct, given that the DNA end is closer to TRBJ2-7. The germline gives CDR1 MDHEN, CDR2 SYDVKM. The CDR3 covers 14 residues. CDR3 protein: CASTFGDRLYEQYF. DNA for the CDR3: TGTGCCAGCACCTTCGGGGACAGACTCTACGAGCAGTACTTC.

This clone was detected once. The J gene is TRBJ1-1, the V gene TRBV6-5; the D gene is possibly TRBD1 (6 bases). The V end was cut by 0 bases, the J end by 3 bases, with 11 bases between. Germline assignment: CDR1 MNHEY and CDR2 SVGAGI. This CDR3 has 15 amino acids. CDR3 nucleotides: TGTGCCAGCAGTTACTCGAGGGGGAGGGACACTGAAGCTTTCTTT. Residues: CASSYSRGRDTEAFF.

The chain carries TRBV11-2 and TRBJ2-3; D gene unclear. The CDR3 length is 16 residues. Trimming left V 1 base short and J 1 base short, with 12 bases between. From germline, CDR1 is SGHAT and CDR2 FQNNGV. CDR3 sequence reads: CASSLGLLSGTDTQYF. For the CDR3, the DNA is TGTGCCAGCAGCTTAGGGCTTCTGTCTGGCACAGATACGCAGTATTTT. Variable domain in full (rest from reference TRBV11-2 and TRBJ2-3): EAGVAQSPRYKIIEKRQSVAFWCNPISGHATLYWYQQILGQGPKLLIQFQNNGVVDDSQLPKDRFSAERLKGVDSTLKIQPAKLEDSAVYLCASSLGLLSGTDTQYFGPGTRLTVL.

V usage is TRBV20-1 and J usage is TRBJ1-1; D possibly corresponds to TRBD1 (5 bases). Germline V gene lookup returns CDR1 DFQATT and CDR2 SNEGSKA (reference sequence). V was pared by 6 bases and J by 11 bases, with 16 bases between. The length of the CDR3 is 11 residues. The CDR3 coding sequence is TGCAGTGCGCCCCCGGGCAGGGTGGCTTTCTTT. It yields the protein CSAPPGRVAFF.

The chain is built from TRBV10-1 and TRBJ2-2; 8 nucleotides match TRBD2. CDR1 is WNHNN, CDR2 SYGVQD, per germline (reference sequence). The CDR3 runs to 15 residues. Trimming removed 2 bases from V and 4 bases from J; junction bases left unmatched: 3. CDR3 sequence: CASSEGTSATGELFF. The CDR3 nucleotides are TGCGCCAGCAGTGAGGGGACTAGTGCCACCGGGGAGCTGTTTTTT.

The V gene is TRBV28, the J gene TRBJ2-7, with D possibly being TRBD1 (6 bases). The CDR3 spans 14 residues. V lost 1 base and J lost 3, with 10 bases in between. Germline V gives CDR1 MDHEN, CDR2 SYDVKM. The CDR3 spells CASSLYEGVYEQYF. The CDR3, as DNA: TGTGCCAGCAGTTTATATGAGGGGGTCTACGAGCAGTACTTC.

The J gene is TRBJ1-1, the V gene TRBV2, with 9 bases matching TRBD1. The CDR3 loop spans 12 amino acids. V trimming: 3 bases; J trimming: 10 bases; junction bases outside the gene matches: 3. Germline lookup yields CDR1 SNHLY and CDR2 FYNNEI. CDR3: CASSEGQGGAFF. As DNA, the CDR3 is TGTGCCAGCAGTGAGGGACAGGGAGGAGCTTTCTTT.

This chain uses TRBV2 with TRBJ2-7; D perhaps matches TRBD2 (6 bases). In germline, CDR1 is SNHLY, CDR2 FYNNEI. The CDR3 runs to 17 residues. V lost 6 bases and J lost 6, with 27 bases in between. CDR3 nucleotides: TGTGCCAGCAGATTTTCGCTTGGGGGGAGACGATCTGGCGAGCAGTACTTC. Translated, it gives CASRFSLGGRRSGEQYF.

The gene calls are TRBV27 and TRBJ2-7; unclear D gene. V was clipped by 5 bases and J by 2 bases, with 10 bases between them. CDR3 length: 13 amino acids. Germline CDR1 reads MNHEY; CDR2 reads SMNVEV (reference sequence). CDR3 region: CASSPLLTYEQYF. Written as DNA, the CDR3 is TGTGCCAGCAGTCCCCTCCTTACCTACGAGCAGTACTTC.

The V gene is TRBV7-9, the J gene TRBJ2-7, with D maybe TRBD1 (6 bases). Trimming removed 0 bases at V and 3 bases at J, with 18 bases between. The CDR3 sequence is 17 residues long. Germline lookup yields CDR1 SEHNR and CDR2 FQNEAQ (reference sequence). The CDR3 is CASSLAFGTSIYYEQYF. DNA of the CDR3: TGTGCCAGCAGCTTAGCTTTCGGGACAAGCATTTACTACGAGCAGTACTTC.

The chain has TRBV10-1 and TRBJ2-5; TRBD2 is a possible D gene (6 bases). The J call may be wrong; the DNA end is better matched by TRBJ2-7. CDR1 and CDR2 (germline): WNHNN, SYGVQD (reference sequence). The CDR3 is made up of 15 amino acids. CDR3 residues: CASSGGSGRSYEQYF. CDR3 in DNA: TGCGCCAGCAGTGGGGGTAGCGGAAGATCCTACGAGCAGTACTTC.

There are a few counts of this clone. In nucleotides, the CDR3 is TGTGCCATCAGTCTAGCGGGAGGGCAACAAGAGACCCAGTACTTC. Translation: CAISLAGGQQETQYF. This chain connects TRBV10-3 to TRBJ2-5, with 12 bases aligning to TRBD2. This CDR3 is 15 amino acids long. Germline CDR1 ENHRY, CDR2 SYGVKD. J was trimmed by 2 bases and V by 5 bases; bases with no gene match: 3.

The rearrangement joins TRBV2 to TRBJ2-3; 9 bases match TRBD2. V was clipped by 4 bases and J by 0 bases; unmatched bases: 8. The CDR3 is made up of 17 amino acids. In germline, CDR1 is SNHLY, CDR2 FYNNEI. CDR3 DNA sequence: TGTGCCAGCAGTGGGGTGCTTACTAGCGGGAGCACAGATACGCAGTATTTT. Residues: CASSGVLTSGSTDTQYF. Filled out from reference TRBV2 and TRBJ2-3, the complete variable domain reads EPEVTQTPSHQVTQMGQEVILRCVPISNHLYFYWYRQILGQKVEFLVSFYNNEISEKSEIFDDQFSVERPDGSNFTLKIRSTKLEDSAMYFCASSGVLTSGSTDTQYFGPGTRLTVL.

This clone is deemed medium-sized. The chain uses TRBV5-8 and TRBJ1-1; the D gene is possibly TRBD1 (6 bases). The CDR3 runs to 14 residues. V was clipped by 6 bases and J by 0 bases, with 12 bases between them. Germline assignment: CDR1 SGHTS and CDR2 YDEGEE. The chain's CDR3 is CASTRQEMNTEAFF. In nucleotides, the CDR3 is TGTGCCAGCACCCGACAGGAAATGAACACTGAAGCTTTCTTT.